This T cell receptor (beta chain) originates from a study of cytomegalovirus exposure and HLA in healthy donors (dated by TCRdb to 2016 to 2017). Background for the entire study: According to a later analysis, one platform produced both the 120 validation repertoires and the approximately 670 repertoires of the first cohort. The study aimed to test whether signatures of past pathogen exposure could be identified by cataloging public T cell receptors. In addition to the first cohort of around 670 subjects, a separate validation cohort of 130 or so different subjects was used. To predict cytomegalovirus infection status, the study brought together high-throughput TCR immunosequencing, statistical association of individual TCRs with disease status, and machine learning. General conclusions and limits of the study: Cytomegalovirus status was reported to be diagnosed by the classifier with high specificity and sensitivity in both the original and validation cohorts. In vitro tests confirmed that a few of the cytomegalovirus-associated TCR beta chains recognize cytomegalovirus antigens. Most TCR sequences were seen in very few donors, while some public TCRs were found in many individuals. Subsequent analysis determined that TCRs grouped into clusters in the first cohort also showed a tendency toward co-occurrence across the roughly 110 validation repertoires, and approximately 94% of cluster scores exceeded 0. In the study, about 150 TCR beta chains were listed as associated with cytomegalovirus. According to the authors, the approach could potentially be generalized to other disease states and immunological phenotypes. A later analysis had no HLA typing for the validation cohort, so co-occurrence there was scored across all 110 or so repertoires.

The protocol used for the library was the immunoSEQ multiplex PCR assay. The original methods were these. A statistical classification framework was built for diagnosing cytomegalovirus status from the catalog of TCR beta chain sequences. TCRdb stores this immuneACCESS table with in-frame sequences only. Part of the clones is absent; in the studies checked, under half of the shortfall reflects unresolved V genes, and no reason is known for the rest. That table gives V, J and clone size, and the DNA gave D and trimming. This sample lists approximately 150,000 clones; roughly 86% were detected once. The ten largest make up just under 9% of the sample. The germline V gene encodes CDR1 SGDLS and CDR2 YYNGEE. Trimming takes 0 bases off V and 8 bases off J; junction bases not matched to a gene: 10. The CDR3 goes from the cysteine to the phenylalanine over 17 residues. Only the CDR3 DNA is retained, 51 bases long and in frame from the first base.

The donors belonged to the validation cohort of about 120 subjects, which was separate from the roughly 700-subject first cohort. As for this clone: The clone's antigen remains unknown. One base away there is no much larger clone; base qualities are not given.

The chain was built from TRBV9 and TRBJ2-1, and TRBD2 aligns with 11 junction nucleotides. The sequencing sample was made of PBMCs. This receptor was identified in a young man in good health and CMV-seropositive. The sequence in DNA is TGTGCCAGCAGCGTAGGTCCCGGGACTAGCGGAGCGGATGAGCAGTTCTTC. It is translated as CASSVGPGTSGADEQFF.